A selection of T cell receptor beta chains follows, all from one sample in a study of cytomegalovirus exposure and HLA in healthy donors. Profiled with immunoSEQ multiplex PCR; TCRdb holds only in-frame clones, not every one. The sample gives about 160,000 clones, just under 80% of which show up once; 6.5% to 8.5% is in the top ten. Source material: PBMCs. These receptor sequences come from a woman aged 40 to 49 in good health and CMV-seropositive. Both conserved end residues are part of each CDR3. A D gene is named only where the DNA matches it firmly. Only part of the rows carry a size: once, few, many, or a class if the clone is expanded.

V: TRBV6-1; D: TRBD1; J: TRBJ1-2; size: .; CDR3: CASSAGGTVYGYTF; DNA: TGTGCCAGCAGTGCGGGGGGGACAGTTTATGGCTACACCTTC
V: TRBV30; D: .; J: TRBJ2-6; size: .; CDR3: CAWSVRGGQSFSGANVLTF; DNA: TGTGCCTGGAGTGTACGGGGGGGACAGTCCTTCTCTGGGGCCAACGTCCTGACTTTC
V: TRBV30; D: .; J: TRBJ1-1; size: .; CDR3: CAWIQVRAFF; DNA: TGTGCCTGGATACAGGTGAGAGCTTTCTTT
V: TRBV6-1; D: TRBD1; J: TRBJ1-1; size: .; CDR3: CASRRQGQNTEAFF; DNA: TGTGCCAGCAGGAGACAGGGCCAGAACACTGAAGCTTTCTTT
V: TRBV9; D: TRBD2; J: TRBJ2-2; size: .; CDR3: CASSVESGGTGELFF; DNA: TGTGCCAGCAGCGTAGAATCGGGGGGAACCGGGGAGCTGTTTTTT
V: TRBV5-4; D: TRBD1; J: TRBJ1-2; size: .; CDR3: CASSSDRGLSGYTF; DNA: TGTGCCAGCAGCTCGGACAGGGGGCTCAGTGGCTACACCTTC
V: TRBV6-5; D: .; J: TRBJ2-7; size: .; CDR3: CASSYSVIRGHYEQYF; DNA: TGTGCCAGCAGTTACTCAGTGATCAGGGGTCATTACGAGCAGTACTTC
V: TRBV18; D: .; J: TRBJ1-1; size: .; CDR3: CASSERQAGVLNTEAFF; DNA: TGTGCCAGCTCCGAACGCCAAGCGGGGGTTCTGAACACTGAAGCTTTCTTT
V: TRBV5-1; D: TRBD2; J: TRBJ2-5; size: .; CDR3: CASSLGTIRETQYF; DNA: TGCGCCAGCAGCTTAGGGACTATCAGGGAGACCCAGTACTTC
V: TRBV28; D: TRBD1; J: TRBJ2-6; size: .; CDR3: CASSSGTGKKEGANVLTF; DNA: TGTGCCAGCAGCTCCGGGACAGGGAAGAAGGAAGGGGCCAACGTCCTGACTTTC
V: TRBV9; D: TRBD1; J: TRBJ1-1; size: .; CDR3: CASSVVSQGVEAFF; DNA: TGTGCCAGCAGCGTAGTGTCACAGGGGGTGGAAGCTTTCTTT
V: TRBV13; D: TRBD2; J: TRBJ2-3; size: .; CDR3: CASRRLAGQDTQYF; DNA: TGTGCCAGCAGAAGACTAGCGGGGCAAGATACGCAGTATTTT
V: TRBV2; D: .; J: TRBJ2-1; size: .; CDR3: CASNRGYEQFF; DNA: TGTGCCAGCAATAGGGGTTATGAGCAGTTCTTC
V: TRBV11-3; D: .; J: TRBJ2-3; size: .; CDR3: CASSPSRSGDTQYF; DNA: TGTGCCAGCAGCCCGAGTCGGTCTGGAGATACGCAGTATTTT
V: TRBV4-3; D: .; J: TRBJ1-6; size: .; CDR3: CASSQDVEGRAPLHF; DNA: TGCGCCAGCAGCCAAGATGTTGAGGGCAGAGCACCCCTCCACTTT
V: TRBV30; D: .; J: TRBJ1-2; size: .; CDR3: CAWTEGGYGYTF; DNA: TGTGCCTGGACCGAAGGGGGCTATGGCTACACCTTC
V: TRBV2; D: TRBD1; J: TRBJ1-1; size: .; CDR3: CAGLGTGTENTEAFF; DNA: TGTGCCGGCCTGGGTACCGGGACAGAGAACACTGAAGCTTTCTTT
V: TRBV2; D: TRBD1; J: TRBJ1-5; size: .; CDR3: CASSGGDRANQPQHF; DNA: TGTGCCAGCAGTGGTGGGGACAGGGCCAATCAGCCCCAGCATTTT
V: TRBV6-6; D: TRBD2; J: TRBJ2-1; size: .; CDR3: CASSYSGGAVEQFF; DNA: TGTGCCAGCAGTTACAGCGGGGGGGCCGTTGAGCAGTTCTTC
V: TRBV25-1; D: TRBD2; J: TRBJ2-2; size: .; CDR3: CASAREGTGELFF; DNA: TGTGCCAGCGCTCGGGAGGGAACCGGGGAGCTGTTTTTT
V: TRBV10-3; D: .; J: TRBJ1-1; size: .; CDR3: CAISGTLNTEAFF; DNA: TGTGCCATCAGTGGGACACTGAACACTGAAGCTTTCTTT
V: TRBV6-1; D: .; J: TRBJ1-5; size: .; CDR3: CASSVPRAASNQPQHF; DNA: TGTGCCAGCAGTGTCCCCAGGGCAGCTAGCAATCAGCCCCAGCATTTT
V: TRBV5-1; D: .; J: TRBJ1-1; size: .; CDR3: CASSLASGSGNTEAFF; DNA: TGCGCCAGCAGCTTGGCCTCAGGTTCAGGGAACACTGAAGCTTTCTTT
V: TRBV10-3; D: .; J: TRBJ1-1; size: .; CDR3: CAISESGYEAFF; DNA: TGTGCCATCAGTGAGTCGGGCTATGAAGCTTTCTTT
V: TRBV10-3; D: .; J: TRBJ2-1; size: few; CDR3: CAISEFRGLSQYNEQFF; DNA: TGTGCCATCAGTGAGTTTAGGGGTCTGAGTCAATACAATGAGCAGTTCTTC
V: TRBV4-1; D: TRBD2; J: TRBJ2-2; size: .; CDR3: CASSQDGLAGVGELFF; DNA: TGCGCCAGCAGCCAAGATGGGCTAGCGGGGGTCGGGGAGCTGTTTTTT
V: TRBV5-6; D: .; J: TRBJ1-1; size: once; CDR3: CASSFTTPAEAFF; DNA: TGTGCCAGCAGCTTTACCACTCCCGCTGAAGCTTTCTTT
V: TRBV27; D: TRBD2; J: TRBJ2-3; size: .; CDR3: CASSLLAGVTDTQYF; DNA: TGTGCCAGCAGTTTACTAGCGGGGGTCACAGATACGCAGTATTTT
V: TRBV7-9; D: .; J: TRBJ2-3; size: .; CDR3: CSSSFLSTDTQYF; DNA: TGTTCCAGCAGCTTCCTATCCACAGATACGCAGTATTTT
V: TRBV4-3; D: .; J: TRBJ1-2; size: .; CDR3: CASSQEDRPETKGFYGYTF; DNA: TGCGCCAGCAGCCAGGAAGACAGACCGGAAACTAAAGGCTTTTATGGCTACACCTTC
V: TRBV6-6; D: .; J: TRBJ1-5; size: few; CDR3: CASSQGSYSNQPQHF; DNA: TGTGCCAGCAGCCAGGGGAGTTATAGCAATCAGCCCCAGCATTTT
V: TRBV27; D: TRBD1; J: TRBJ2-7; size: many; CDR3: CASSLGQIMYF; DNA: TGTGCCAGCAGTTTGGGACAGATCATGTACTTC
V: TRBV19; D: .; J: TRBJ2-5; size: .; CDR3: CASSIGWGEGETQYF; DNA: TGTGCCAGTAGTATAGGATGGGGGGAAGGAGAGACCCAGTACTTC
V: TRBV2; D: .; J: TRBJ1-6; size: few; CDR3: CASTFGRGSPLHF; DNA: TGTGCCAGTACTTTTGGTAGGGGCTCACCCCTCCACTTT
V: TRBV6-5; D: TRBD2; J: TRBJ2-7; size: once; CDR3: CASWPSGTYEQYF; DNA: TGTGCCAGCTGGCCTAGCGGGACCTACGAGCAGTACTTC
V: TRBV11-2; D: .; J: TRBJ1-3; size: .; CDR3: CASSLYPQELSGNTIYF; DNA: TGTGCCAGCAGCTTATACCCCCAGGAACTCTCTGGAAACACCATATATTTT
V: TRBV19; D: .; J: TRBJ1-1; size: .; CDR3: CASSPRDINTEAFF; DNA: TGTGCCAGTAGTCCCCGGGACATCAACACTGAAGCTTTCTTT
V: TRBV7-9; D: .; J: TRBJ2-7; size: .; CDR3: CSSSYRQNSYEQYF; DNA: TGTTCCAGCAGCTACCGACAGAACTCCTACGAGCAGTACTTC
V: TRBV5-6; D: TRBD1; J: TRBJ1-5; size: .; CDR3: CASSLTGGNQPQHF; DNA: TGTGCCAGCAGCTTGACAGGGGGGAATCAGCCCCAGCATTTT
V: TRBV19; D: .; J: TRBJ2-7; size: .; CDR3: CASSAGAGEQYF; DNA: TGTGCCAGTAGTGCGGGGGCCGGAGAGCAGTACTTC
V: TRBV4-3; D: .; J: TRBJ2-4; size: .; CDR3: CASSQGLNLALNIQYF; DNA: TGCGCCAGCAGCCAAGGCCTCAATTTAGCCCTAAACATTCAGTACTTC
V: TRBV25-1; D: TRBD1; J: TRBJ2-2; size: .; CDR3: CASSEGQGKSTGELFF; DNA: TGTGCCAGCAGTGAAGGACAGGGAAAGAGCACCGGGGAGCTGTTTTTT
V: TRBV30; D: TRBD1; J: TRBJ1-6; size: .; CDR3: CAWSPWYPGQGREGYNSPLHF; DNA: TGTGCCTGGAGTCCCTGGTACCCGGGACAGGGGCGAGAGGGCTATAATTCACCCCTCCACTTT
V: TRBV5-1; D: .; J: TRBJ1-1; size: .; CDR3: CASSLGAGGTEAFF; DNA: TGCGCCAGCAGCTTGGGTGCGGGGGGCACTGAAGCTTTCTTT
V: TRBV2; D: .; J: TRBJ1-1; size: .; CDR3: CASEREGWRAFF; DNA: TGTGCCAGCGAGAGGGAGGGTTGGAGAGCTTTCTTT
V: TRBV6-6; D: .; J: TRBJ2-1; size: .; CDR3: CASSYSELSTDNEQFF; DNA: TGTGCCAGCAGTTACTCCGAATTGTCGACTGACAATGAGCAGTTCTTC
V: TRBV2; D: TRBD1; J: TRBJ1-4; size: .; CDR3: CASSEGPTGSWEKLFF; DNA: TGTGCCAGCAGTGAGGGCCCGACAGGGTCATGGGAAAAACTGTTTTTT
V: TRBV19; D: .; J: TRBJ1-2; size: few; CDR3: CASSIDRQVHGYTF; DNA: TGTGCCAGTAGTATAGATCGACAGGTCCATGGCTACACCTTC
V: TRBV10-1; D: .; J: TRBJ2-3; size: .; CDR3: CASRMTDTDTQYF; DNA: TGCGCCAGCAGGATGACAGATACAGATACGCAGTATTTT
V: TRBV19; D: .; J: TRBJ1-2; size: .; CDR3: CASSSTTVQRSDGYTF; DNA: TGTGCCAGTAGTTCGACGACAGTACAAAGGTCGGATGGCTACACCTTC
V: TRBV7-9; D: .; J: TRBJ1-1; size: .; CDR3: CASSRNTEAFF; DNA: TGTGCCAGCAGTCGTAACACTGAAGCTTTCTTT
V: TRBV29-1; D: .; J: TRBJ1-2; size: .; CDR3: CSVVTVTGGVANYGYTF; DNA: TGCAGCGTTGTGACCGTCACGGGGGGTGTAGCTAACTATGGCTACACCTTC
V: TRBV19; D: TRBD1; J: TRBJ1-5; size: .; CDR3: CASKSPGQGTQPQHF; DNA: TGTGCCAGTAAGTCGCCGGGACAGGGAACTCAGCCCCAGCATTTT
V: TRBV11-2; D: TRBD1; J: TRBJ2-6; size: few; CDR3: CASSTIQGAPGANVLTF; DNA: TGTGCCAGCAGCACCATTCAGGGGGCCCCTGGGGCCAACGTCCTGACTTTC
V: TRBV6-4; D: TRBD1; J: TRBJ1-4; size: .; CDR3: CAGRRDRGFEKLFF; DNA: TGTGCCGGCCGGCGGGACAGGGGATTTGAAAAACTGTTTTTT
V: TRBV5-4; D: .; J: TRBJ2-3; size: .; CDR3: CASSPGTSIATDTQYF; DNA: TGTGCCAGCAGCCCGGGAACCTCGATCGCCACAGATACGCAGTATTTT
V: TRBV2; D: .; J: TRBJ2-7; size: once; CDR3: CASSALYEQYF; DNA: TGTGCCAGCAGTGCTCTCTACGAGCAGTACTTC